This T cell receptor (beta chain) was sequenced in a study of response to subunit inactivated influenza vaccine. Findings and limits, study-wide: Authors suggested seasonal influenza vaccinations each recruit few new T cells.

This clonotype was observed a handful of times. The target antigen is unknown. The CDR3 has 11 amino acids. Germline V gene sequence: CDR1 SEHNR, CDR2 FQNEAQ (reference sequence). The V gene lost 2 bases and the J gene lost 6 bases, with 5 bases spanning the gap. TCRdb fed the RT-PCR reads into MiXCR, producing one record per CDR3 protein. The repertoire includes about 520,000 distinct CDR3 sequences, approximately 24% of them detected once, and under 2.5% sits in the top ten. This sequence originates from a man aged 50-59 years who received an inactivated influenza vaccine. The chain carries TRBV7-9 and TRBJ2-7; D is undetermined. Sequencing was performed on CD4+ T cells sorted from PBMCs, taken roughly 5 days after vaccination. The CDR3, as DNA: TGTGCCAGCAGCTTATATTCCGAGCAGTACTTC. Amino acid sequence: CASSLYSEQYF. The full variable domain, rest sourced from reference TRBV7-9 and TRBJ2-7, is DTGVSQNPRHKITKRGQNVTFRCDPISEHNRLYWYRQTLGQGPEFLTYFQNEAQLEKSRLLSDRFSAERPKGSFSTLEIQRTEQGDSAMYLCASSLYSEQYFGPGTRLTVT.